This T cell receptor (beta chain) came from a study of cytomegalovirus exposure and HLA in healthy donors. General study results and limits: Most of the TCR beta V segments (in an earlier analysis) were productive either about 87% or about 30% of the time.

This CDR3 spans 16 amino acids. The ends lost 6 bases at V and 0 bases at J; junction bases unmatched: 7. Germline V lookup: CDR1 SGDLS, CDR2 YYNGEE. To note about this clone: Its target is not known.

The primer mix had 60 Vbeta and 13 Jbeta primers. The assay was immunoSEQ multiplex PCR, and TCRdb's table has in-frame clones only and misses some. Of roughly 250,000 clones in the sample, roughly 80% were seen once. This chain uses TRBV9 with TRBJ1-5; 9 bases align to TRBD1. Specimen: PBMCs. This receptor was identified in a girl aged 2-10 years in good health and CMV-seronegative. CDR3 nucleotide sequence: TGTGCCAGCAAAGGACAGGGGTTATATAGCAATCAGCCCCAGCATTTT. This translates into CASKGQGLYSNQPQHF.